A single sample is the source of the 10 T cell receptor beta chains below, sequenced in a study of vaccination and CD4 T cells after COVID-19. Treatment described: approximately nine-day PBMC culture with coronavirus spike peptide pools or control peptides (ViraFEST assay). The unexposed donor's CD4+ T cells were collected before the COVID-19 pandemic (2011-2018). Scientists ran DNA taken from cultured CD4+ T cells through the Oncomine TCR Beta short-read assay for sequencing. TCRdb processed the PCR reads anew with MiXCR; each CDR3 protein has one entry. This table holds about 9,700 distinct CDR3 sequences, 45% found once. No antigens are known for them. Sequenced material: CD4+ T cells from blood, cultured in vitro. These receptors all come from a human donor in good health.

This sequence joins TRBV6-1 and TRBJ2-1; tentatively, D is TRBD1 or TRBD2 (5 bases each). V was pared by 8 bases and J by 6 bases, with 20 bases between. CDR3 length: 15 residues. Germline V gene data show CDR1 as MNHNS and CDR2 as SASEGT. CDR3 DNA sequence: TGTGCCAGCTGGGCGGGCTCAAATGGGGGCAATGAGCAGTTCTTC. This encodes CASWAGSNGGNEQFF.

The J gene is TRBJ1-1, the V gene TRBV7-9, with D possibly TRBD1 on 5 matching bases. The germline gives CDR1 SEHNR, CDR2 FQNEAQ (reference sequence). The CDR3 loop spans 14 amino acids. Trimming pared 5 bases from V and 6 bases from J, leaving 16 bases between. The DNA of the CDR3 is TGTGCCAGCAGCCGGAACCTCAGGGAGGCTGAAGCTTTCTTT. Residues: CASSRNLREAEAFF.

This clonotype appeared a few times. CDR3 protein: CASRSADNSPLHF. The CDR3 DNA is TGTGCCAGCAGGTCGGCAGATAATTCACCCCTCCACTTT. The chain has TRBV25-1 and TRBJ1-6; D is undetermined. The CDR3 has 13 amino acids. The germline V gene encodes CDR1 MGHDK and CDR2 SYGVNS. V was shortened by 6 bases and J by 5 bases, with 8 bases between the two germline ends.

This clonotype was seen once. The chain carries TRBV12-3 or TRBV12-4 and TRBJ1-6, with a tentative D call TRBD1 (5 bases). V was cut by 2 bases and J by 6 bases, with 20 bases left in between. The CDR3 sequence is 18 residues long. CDR3 loop: CASSLLGTPNMGNSPLHF. The CDR3 DNA follows: TGTGCCAGCAGTTTATTGGGGACCCCTAACATGGGTAATTCACCCCTCCACTTT.

The J gene is TRBJ2-3, the V gene TRBV27, with unresolved D. Germline lookup yields CDR1 MNHEY and CDR2 SMNVEV (reference sequence). Trimming removed 2 bases from V and 0 bases from J, with 3 bases in between. There are 13 residues in the CDR3. CDR3 region: CASSLGSTDTQYF. The CDR3 nucleotides are TGTGCCAGCAGTTTAGGGAGCACAGATACGCAGTATTTT.

This clonotype appeared a few times. The chain joins TRBV5-1 to TRBJ2-3, with D perhaps TRBD1 (6 bases). The CDR3 sequence is 14 residues long. In germline, CDR1 is SGHRS, CDR2 YFSETQ. V shed 5 bases and J shed 2 bases, with 12 bases lying between them. CDR3 bases: TGCGCCAGCAGGCAGGACAGAAACACAGATACGCAGTATTTT. This encodes CASRQDRNTDTQYF.

This clonotype has just a few counts. The chain uses TRBV6-1 and TRBJ2-2; perhaps TRBD1 as D (5 bases). The CDR3 runs to 15 residues. Germline lookup yields CDR1 MNHNS and CDR2 SASEGT. Trimming shortened V by 6 bases and J by 3 bases, and 14 bases separated the two germline ends. The CDR3 loop is CASRDSPLHTGELFF. The CDR3 nucleotides read TGTGCCAGCAGAGACAGTCCCCTTCACACCGGGGAGCTGTTTTTT.

The chain couples TRBV10-3 to TRBJ1-1, with 7 bases aligning to TRBD1. CDR1 ENHRY and CDR2 SYGVKD come from the germline V gene. The V segment lost 7 bases and the J segment 3 bases; nucleotides outside the gene matches: 14. CDR3 size: 16 residues. CDR3 nucleotides: TGTGCCATCAAATTCACCTTGACAGGGTGGGACACTGAAGCTTTCTTT. This translates into CAIKFTLTGWDTEAFF.

This clonotype was detected a few times. This chain connects TRBV6-1 to TRBJ1-6; D gene ambiguous. The CDR3 runs to 15 residues. Germline-derived CDR1 and CDR2 are MNHNS and SASEGT. Trimming removed 1 base at V and 10 bases at J, with 14 bases between. CDR3 DNA sequence: TGTGCCAGCAGTGAAGATTTTATGAGGGTCTCACCCCTCCACTTT. Protein: CASSEDFMRVSPLHF.

This CDR3 reads CASSQDVRTSYGYTF. CDR3 DNA sequence: TGCGCCAGCAGCCAAGATGTTCGGACATCCTATGGCTACACCTTC. The rearrangement uses TRBV4-3 and TRBJ1-2, with D perhaps TRBD1 (5 bases). This CDR3 region has 15 residues. Germline CDR1 LGHNA, CDR2 YSLEER. With 0 bases removed from V and 4 bases from J, the gap between germline ends came to 12 bases.